This entry describes one T cell receptor (beta chain). The data originate from a study of T cell changes during pregnancy in multiple sclerosis. Germline V gene sequence: CDR1 MNHEY, CDR2 SMNVEV (reference sequence). Losses at the gene ends were 8 bases for V and 4 bases for J; bases not matched to a gene: 7. The CDR3 consists of 14 residues. The repertoire was sequenced with immunoSEQ multiplex PCR; TCRdb's copy has only in-frame clones and lacks some. Here the sample spans about 59,000 clones, around 95% being singletons. This receptor was obtained from a female donor with multiple sclerosis, enrolled in a pregnancy study. V is TRBV27 and J is TRBJ2-3; TRBD2 agrees at 9 bases. The starting material was CD4+ T cells from peripheral blood mononuclear cells, obtained before pregnancy. CDR3 nucleotide sequence: TGTGCCAGCCGATATAGCGGGAGCCCAGATACGCAGTATTTT. It yields the protein CASRYSGSPDTQYF.